This T cell receptor (beta chain) emerged from a study of OX40 agonist ivuxolimab in advanced cancers. Background on the study: With ivuxolimab, an agonistic anti-OX40 (CD134) antibody, patients were treated.

TCRdb's table, derived via immunoSEQ multiplex PCR, lists solely in-frame clones and lacks some. The sample includes fewer than 20,000 clones, about four fifths of them seen just once. V was pared by 4 bases and J by 4 bases, with 5 bases of the junction left unmatched. The germline gives CDR1 LNHDA, CDR2 SQIVND (reference sequence). The CDR3 runs 14 residues. V is TRBV19 and J is TRBJ2-7; 9 bases align to TRBD1. The receptor comes from an adult with an advanced solid tumor such as melanoma, head and neck, liver or kidney cancer. Sequenced here: CD4+ or CD8+ T cells sorted from blood, sampled in a trial of the OX40 agonist ivuxolimab. CDR3 residues: CASSTTGGRYEQYF. The CDR3 DNA sequence: TGTGCCAGTAGTACCACAGGGGGCAGGTACGAGCAGTACTTC.